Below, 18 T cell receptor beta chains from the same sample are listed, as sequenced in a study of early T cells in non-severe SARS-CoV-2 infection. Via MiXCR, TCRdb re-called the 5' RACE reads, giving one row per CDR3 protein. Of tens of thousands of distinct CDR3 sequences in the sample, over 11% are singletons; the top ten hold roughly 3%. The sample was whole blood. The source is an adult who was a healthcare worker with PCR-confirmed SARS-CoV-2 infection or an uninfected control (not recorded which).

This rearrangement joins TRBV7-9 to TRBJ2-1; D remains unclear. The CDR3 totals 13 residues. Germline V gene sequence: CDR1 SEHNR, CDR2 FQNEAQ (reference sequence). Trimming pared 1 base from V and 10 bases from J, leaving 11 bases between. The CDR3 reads CASSLDGNGEQFF. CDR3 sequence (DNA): TGTGCCAGCAGCTTAGATGGGAATGGGGAGCAGTTCTTC.

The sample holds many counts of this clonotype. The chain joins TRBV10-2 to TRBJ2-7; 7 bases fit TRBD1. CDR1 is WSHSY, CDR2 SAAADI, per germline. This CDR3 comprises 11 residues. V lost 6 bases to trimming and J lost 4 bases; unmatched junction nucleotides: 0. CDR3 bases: TGCGCCAGCAGACAGGGGTACGAGCAGTACTTC. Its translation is CASRQGYEQYF.

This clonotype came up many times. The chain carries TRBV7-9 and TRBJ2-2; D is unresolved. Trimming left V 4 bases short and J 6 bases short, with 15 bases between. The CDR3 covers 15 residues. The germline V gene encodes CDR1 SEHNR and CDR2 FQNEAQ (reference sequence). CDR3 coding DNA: TGTGCCAGCAGCTCCGGCAGCTCTAGAGCCGGGGAGCTGTTTTTT. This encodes CASSSGSSRAGELFF.

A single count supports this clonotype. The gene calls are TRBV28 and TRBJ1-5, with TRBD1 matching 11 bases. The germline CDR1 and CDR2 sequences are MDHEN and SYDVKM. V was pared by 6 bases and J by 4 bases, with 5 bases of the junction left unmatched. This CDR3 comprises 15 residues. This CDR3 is CASRVRDRGNQPQHF. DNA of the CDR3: TGTGCCAGCAGGGTTCGGGACAGGGGGAATCAGCCCCAGCATTTT.

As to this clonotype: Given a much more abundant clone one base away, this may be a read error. CDR3 in amino acids: CASSYQGNEQFF. As DNA, the CDR3 is TGTGCCAGCAGCTATCAGGGGAATGAGCAGTTCTTC. The genes are TRBV13 and TRBJ2-1; D is possibly TRBD1 (6 bases). Trimming pared 4 bases from V and 7 bases from J, leaving 8 bases between. The CDR3 consists of 12 residues. CDR1 is PRHDT and CDR2 is FYEKMQ in the germline V gene (reference sequence).

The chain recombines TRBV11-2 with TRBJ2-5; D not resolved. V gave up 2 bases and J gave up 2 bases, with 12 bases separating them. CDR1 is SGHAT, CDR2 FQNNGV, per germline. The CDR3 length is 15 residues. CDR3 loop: CASSLKWVPQETQYF. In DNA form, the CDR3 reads TGTGCCAGCAGCTTAAAATGGGTGCCTCAAGAGACCCAGTACTTC.

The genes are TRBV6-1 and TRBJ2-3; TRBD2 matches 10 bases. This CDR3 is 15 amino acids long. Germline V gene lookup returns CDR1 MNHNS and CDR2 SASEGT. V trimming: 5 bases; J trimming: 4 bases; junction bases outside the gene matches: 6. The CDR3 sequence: CASSLGAGGPDTQYF. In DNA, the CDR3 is TGTGCCAGCAGTCTTGGAGCGGGAGGGCCAGATACGCAGTATTTT.

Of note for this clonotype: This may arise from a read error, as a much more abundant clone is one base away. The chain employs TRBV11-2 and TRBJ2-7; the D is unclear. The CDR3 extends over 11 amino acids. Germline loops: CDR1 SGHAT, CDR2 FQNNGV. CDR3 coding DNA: TGTGCCAACAGCTTAAATCACGAGCAGTACTTC. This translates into CANSLNHEQYF.

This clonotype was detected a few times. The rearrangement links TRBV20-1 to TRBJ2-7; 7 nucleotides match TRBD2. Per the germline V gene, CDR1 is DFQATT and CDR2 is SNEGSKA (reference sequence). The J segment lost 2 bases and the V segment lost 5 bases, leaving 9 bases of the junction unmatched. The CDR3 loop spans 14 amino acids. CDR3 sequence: CSAQAGRGAYEQYF. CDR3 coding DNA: TGCAGTGCTCAGGCGGGACGGGGGGCCTACGAGCAGTACTTC.

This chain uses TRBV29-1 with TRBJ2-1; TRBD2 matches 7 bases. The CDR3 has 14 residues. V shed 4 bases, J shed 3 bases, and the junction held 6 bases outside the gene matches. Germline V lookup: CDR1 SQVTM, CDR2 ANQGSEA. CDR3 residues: CSVATSANYNEQFF. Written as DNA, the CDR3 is TGCAGCGTTGCCACTAGCGCCAACTACAATGAGCAGTTCTTC.

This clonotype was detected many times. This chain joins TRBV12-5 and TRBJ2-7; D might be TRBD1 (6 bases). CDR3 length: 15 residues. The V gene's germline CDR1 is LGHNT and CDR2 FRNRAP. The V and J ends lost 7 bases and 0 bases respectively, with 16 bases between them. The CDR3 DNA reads TGTGCTAGTGCCACGTTGGGGGCTTACTCCTACGAGCAGTACTTC. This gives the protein CASATLGAYSYEQYF.

The CDR3: CASRPLAIRFHEQYF. The CDR3 nucleotides are TGTGCCAGCAGACCCCTAGCAATAAGATTCCACGAGCAGTACTTC. This chain uses TRBV6-5 with TRBJ2-7; TRBD2 is a possible D gene (5 bases). This CDR3 spans 15 amino acids. CDR1 and CDR2 (germline): MNHEY, SVGAGI. V was cut by 6 bases and J by 5 bases, with 20 bases left in between.

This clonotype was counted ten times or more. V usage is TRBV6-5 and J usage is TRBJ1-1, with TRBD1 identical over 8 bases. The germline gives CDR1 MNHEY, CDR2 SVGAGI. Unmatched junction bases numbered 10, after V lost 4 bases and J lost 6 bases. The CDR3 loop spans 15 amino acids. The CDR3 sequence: CASSSLTGAVPEAFF. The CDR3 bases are TGTGCCAGCAGTTCTCTGACAGGGGCTGTTCCTGAAGCTTTCTTT.

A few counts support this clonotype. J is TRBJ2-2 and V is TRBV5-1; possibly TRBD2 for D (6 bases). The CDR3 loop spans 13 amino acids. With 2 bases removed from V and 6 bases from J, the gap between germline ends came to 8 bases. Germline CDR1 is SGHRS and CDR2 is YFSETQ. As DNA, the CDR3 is TGCGCCAGCAGCTTACGGAGGGCCGGGGAGCTGTTTTTT. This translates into CASSLRRAGELFF.

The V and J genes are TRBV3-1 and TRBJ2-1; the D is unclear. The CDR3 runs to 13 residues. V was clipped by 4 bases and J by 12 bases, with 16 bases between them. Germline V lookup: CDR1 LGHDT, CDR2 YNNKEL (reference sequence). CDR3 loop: CASSLAVRWGQFF. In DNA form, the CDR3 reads TGTGCCAGCAGCCTGGCCGTGCGCTGGGGGCAGTTCTTC.

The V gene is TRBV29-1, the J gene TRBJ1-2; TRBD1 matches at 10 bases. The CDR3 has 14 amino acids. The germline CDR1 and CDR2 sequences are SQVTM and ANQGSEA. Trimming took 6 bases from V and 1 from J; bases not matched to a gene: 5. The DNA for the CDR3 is TGCAGCGTCGAGAGGGACAGGGGTAACTATGGCTACACCTTC. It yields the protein CSVERDRGNYGYTF.

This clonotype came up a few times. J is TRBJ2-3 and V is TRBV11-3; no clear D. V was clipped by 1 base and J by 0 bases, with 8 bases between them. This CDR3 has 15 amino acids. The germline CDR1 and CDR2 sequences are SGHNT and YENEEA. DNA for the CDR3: TGTGCCAGCAGCTTAGGTGTGGGAAGCACAGATACGCAGTATTTT. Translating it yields CASSLGVGSTDTQYF.

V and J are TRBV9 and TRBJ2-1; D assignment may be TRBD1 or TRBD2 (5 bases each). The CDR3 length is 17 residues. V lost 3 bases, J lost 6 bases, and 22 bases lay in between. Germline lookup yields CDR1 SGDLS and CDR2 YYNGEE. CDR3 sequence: CASSARGKARASNEQFF. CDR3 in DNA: TGTGCCAGCAGCGCGAGGGGCAAAGCGCGAGCGTCCAATGAGCAGTTCTTC.